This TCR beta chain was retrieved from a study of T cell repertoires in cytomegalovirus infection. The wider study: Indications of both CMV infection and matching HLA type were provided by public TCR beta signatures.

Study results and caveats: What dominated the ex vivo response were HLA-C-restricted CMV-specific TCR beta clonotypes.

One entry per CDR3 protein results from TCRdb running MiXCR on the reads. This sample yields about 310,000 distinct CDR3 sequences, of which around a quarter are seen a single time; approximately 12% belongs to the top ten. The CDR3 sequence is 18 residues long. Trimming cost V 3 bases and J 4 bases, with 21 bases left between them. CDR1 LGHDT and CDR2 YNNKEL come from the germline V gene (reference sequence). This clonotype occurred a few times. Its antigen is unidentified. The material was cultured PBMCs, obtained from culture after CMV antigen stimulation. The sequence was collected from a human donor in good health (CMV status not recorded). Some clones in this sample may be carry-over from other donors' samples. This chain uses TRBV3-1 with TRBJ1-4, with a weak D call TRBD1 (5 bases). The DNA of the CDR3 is TGTGCCAGCAGCCACCTACAGCCTTTAGGGGTTGGTAATGAAAAACTGTTTTTT. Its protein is CASSHLQPLGVGNEKLFF.